These 3 T cell receptor beta chains came from one sample sequenced in a study of T cell responses to AZD1222 COVID-19 vaccine. The method was immunoSEQ multiplex PCR; TCRdb's version includes in-frame clones alone and lacks a portion of them. The table has about 120,000 clones, 85% to 95% seen once. Sequences were derived from peripheral blood, sampled 28 days after the second AZD1222 dose. The receptors shown here come from an adult who received the AZD1222 COVID-19 vaccine.

This sequence joins TRBV7-3 and TRBJ2-1, with a tentative D call TRBD2 (5 bases). The V end lost 2 bases, the J end lost 8 bases, and 10 bases lay between the germline ends. The CDR3 totals 13 residues. From germline, CDR1 is SGHTA and CDR2 FQGTGA. CDR3 loop: CASSLEGRDEQFF. The CDR3 nucleotides read TGTGCCAGCAGCTTAGAGGGCCGGGATGAGCAGTTCTTC.

The genes are TRBV2 and TRBJ2-5; a possible D gene is TRBD2 (5 bases). Trimming removed 4 bases at V and 1 base at J, with 13 bases between. This CDR3 region has 15 residues. Looked up from germline, CDR1 is SNHLY and CDR2 is FYNNEI. The CDR3 here is CASSVAGYIQETQYF. For the CDR3, the DNA is TGTGCCAGCAGTGTGGCGGGTTACATCCAAGAGACCCAGTACTTC.

This clone has just one count. The chain is built from TRBV19 and TRBJ2-1; 10 bases are a match to TRBD2. CDR1 is LNHDA and CDR2 is SQIVND in the germline V gene (reference sequence). This CDR3 contains 14 residues. The V gene end was trimmed by 7 bases and the J gene end by 6 bases; junction bases not matched to a gene: 6. The DNA for the CDR3 is TGTGCCAGTATACCCAGCGGGAGGGCCAATGAGCAGTTCTTC. The encoded protein is CASIPSGRANEQFF. The full variable domain, completed using reference TRBV19 and TRBJ2-1, is DGGITQSPKYLFRKEGQNVTLSCEQNLNHDAMYWYRQDPGQGLRLIYYSQIVNDFQKGDIAEGYSVSREKKESFPLTVTSAQKNPTAFYLCASIPSGRANEQFFGPGTRLTVL.